This T cell receptor (beta chain) was recovered during a study of T cell responses to AZD1222 COVID-19 vaccine. Study context: Second doses that came at about 4 or about 12 weeks were put together.

Worth noting for this clone: Its antigen remains unidentified.

Study-level results: Spike-specific TCR breadth and depth went up after people got two AZD1222 doses. In a largely white British group with more females than males, clonal diversity was possibly underestimated. Nearly half of spike-specific TCRs reportedly go after variant regions that carry no mutations.

Sequenced by immunoSEQ multiplex PCR; TCRdb stores in-frame clones only, minus some. The data contain around 180,000 clones, 85% to 95% of them singletons. Specimen: peripheral blood, collected on day 0 of AZD1222 vaccination. This receptor was obtained from an adult in good health.

The CDR3 reads CASRPDMGLQDTQYF. CDR3 DNA sequence: TGTGCCAGCAGGCCGGACATGGGACTTCAAGATACGCAGTATTTT. The gene calls are TRBV5-4 and TRBJ2-3; maybe TRBD2 (6 bases). V lost 5 bases to trimming and J lost 5 bases, with 18 bases between them. The germline CDR1 and CDR2 sequences are SGHNT and YYREEE (reference sequence). The CDR3 extends over 15 amino acids.